One and the same sample provided the 28 T cell receptor beta chains below, sequenced in a study of Ad26.COV2.S vaccination and SARS-CoV-2 variants. Indicated treatment: 15 to 20 received Ad26.COV2.S at low or high dose, single or two shots; roughly five received placebo; per-sample allocation not given. At day 63 after the first vaccine or placebo injection, samples were drawn. Libraries were prepared by immunoSEQ multiplex PCR; TCRdb keeps only in-frame clonotypes and omits some of them. The sample includes more than 300,000 clones, just over 85% of them seen just once. Source: peripheral blood, taken in a trial of Ad26.COV2.S vaccine versus placebo. These receptors all come from a person between 18 and 65 years old who received the Ad26.COV2.S COVID-19 vaccine or a placebo.

V usage is TRBV7-2 and J usage is TRBJ2-5; 10 bases agree with TRBD2. In germline, CDR1 is SGHTA, CDR2 FQGNSA. Trimming cost V 5 bases and J 0 bases; bases outside gene matches: 9. This CDR3 is 17 amino acids long. This chain's CDR3 is CASSEQRGGLYQETQYF. DNA of the CDR3: TGTGCCAGCAGCGAACAGCGGGGGGGCCTGTACCAAGAGACCCAGTACTTC.

The chain uses TRBV4-2 and TRBJ2-7; 14 nucleotides line up with TRBD2. V was pared by 3 bases and J by 2 bases, with 9 bases of the junction left unmatched. Germline V gene lookup returns CDR1 LGHNA and CDR2 YNFKEQ. CDR3 size: 18 residues. CDR3 loop: CASSHAGLAGGLTYEQYF. CDR3 sequence (DNA): TGTGCCAGCAGCCACGCTGGACTAGCGGGGGGCTTAACCTACGAGCAGTACTTC.

The rearrangement uses TRBV4-3 and TRBJ2-3, with 8 bases aligning to TRBD2. Germline-derived CDR1 and CDR2 are LGHNA and YSLEER. This CDR3 spans 13 amino acids. The trim removed 4 bases at V and 5 bases at J, leaving 2 bases unmatched. The DNA for the CDR3 is TGCGCCAGCAGCCCTACTAGCGGAGATACGCAGTATTTT. It specifies CASSPTSGDTQYF.

The chain joins TRBV9 to TRBJ2-3, with 9 nucleotides matching TRBD2. This CDR3 region has 15 residues. V was pared by 2 bases and J by 6 bases, with 7 bases of the junction left unmatched. Germline CDR1 is SGDLS and CDR2 is YYNGEE. The CDR3 bases are TGTGCCAGCAGCGTCCAGCGGGGGGCGGTGGATACGCAGTATTTT. This gives the protein CASSVQRGAVDTQYF.

The chain links TRBV4-1 to TRBJ1-1; D is unclear. V lost 2 bases and J lost 5, with 9 bases in between. Germline V gene lookup returns CDR1 MGHRA and CDR2 YSYEKL. The CDR3 runs to 13 residues. The DNA for the CDR3 is TGCGCCAGCAGCCAACTGTGGGGAACTGAAGCTTTCTTT. This encodes CASSQLWGTEAFF.

The V call is TRBV7-8, the J call TRBJ1-5; 7 nucleotides agree with TRBD1. CDR1 is SGHVS, CDR2 FQNEAQ, per germline. The CDR3 is 14 amino acids. With 5 bases clipped from V and 7 bases from J, the junction kept 8 bases outside the gene matches. The CDR3 DNA reads TGTGCCAGCAGCCCCCGACAGGGAGGACAGCCCCAGCATTTT. Encoded protein: CASSPRQGGQPQHF. The variable domain in full, completed from reference TRBV7-8 and TRBJ1-5, reads GAGVSQSPRYKVAKRGQDVALRCDPISGHVSLFWYQQALGQGPEFLTYFQNEAQLDKSGLPSDRFFAERPEGSVSTLKIQRTQQEDSAVYLCASSPRQGGQPQHFGDGTRLSIL.

The chain links TRBV6-5 to TRBJ2-7, with 10 bases aligning to TRBD1. CDR1 and CDR2 (germline): MNHEY, SVGAGI. CDR3 length equals 15 residues. Trimming cost V 4 bases and J 4 bases; bases outside gene matches: 7. This chain's CDR3 is CASSSLTGGGYEQYF. The CDR3 DNA follows: TGTGCCAGCAGTTCTTTGACAGGGGGCGGGTACGAGCAGTACTTC.

This clone was observed a few times. The chain joins TRBV7-2 to TRBJ2-1; 10 bases line up with TRBD1. The CDR3 has 16 residues. Germline CDR1 is SGHTA and CDR2 is FQGNSA. The V segment lost 2 bases and the J segment 5 bases; nucleotides outside the gene matches: 6. CDR3 nucleotides: TGTGCCAGCAGCTTATCACACGGACAGGGGGACAATGAGCAGTTCTTC. Translation gives CASSLSHGQGDNEQFF. Drawing the rest from reference TRBV7-2 and TRBJ2-1, the complete variable domain is GAGVSQSPSNKVTEKGKDVELRCDPISGHTALYWYRQSLGQGLEFLIYFQGNSAPDKSGLPSDRFSAERTGGSVSTLTIQRTQQEDSAVYLCASSLSHGQGDNEQFFGPGTRLTVL.

The rearrangement uses TRBV11-2 and TRBJ1-5; no clear D gene. CDR1 is SGHAT and CDR2 is FQNNGV in the germline V gene. Trimming took 0 bases from V and 2 from J, leaving 8 bases between them. The CDR3 totals 15 residues. This CDR3 reads CASSLDGTGNQPQHF. In nucleotides, the CDR3 is TGTGCCAGCAGCTTAGACGGTACAGGCAATCAGCCCCAGCATTTT.

The chain joins TRBV9 to TRBJ2-3; 12 nucleotides match TRBD2. CDR3 length: 17 residues. CDR1 is SGDLS, CDR2 YYNGEE, per germline. J was trimmed by 5 bases and V by 3 bases; bases with no gene match: 10. The CDR3 spells CASSGTSGGFPGDTQYF. The CDR3, as DNA: TGTGCCAGCAGCGGAACTAGCGGGGGGTTCCCAGGAGATACGCAGTATTTT.

The rearrangement links TRBV3-1 (or the pseudogene TRBV3-2) to TRBJ1-1; 11 bases fit TRBD1. CDR1 is LGHDT and CDR2 is YNNKEL in the germline V gene (reference sequence). Losses at the gene ends were 1 base for V and 5 bases for J; bases not matched to a gene: 3. The CDR3 is 15 amino acids. This chain's CDR3 is CASSQAGTGGTEAFF. The DNA of the CDR3 is TGTGCCAGCAGCCAAGCCGGGACAGGGGGTACTGAAGCTTTCTTT.

The chain links TRBV11-2 to TRBJ1-1; D unresolved. Trimming removed 0 bases at V and 5 bases at J, with 22 bases between. Germline V CDR1 and CDR2: SGHAT, FQNNGV. CDR3 size: 18 residues. Here the CDR3 reads CASSLDGFRGRVGTEAFF. In DNA form, the CDR3 reads TGTGCCAGCAGCTTAGATGGGTTCAGAGGGAGGGTTGGGACTGAAGCTTTCTTT.

The chain joins TRBV4-3 to TRBJ1-1; the match to TRBD1 covers 10 bases. Germline V gene data show CDR1 as LGHNA and CDR2 as YSLEER. The CDR3 sequence is 15 residues long. V trimming: 0 bases; J trimming: 10 bases; junction bases outside the gene matches: 8. In nucleotides, the CDR3 is TGCGCCAGCAGCCAAGATGCAAGGGACAGGGGAATAGCTTTCTTT. This encodes CASSQDARDRGIAFF.

This clone was observed a few times. This rearrangement joins TRBV7-2 to TRBJ2-1; no reliable D call. The CDR3 covers 12 residues. Deletions cut 2 bases from V and 9 bases from J, with 8 bases between. Germline V gives CDR1 SGHTA, CDR2 FQGNSA. CDR3 coding DNA: TGTGCCAGCAGCTTACAAGGCGCTGAGCAGTTCTTC. It encodes CASSLQGAEQFF.

The rearrangement joins TRBV18 to TRBJ2-6; perhaps TRBD1 as D (5 bases). Germline V CDR1 and CDR2: KGHSH, LQKENI. The V and J ends lost 0 bases and 0 bases respectively, with 6 bases between them. This CDR3 contains 16 residues. The CDR3 region is CASSPPGVSGANVLTF. Written as DNA, the CDR3 is TGTGCCAGCTCACCACCAGGGGTCTCTGGGGCCAACGTCCTGACTTTC.

The chain employs TRBV3-1 (or the pseudogene TRBV3-2) and TRBJ2-1; D unclear. The CDR3 runs to 15 residues. CDR1 LGHDT and CDR2 YNNKEL come from the germline V gene (reference sequence). V was trimmed by 2 bases and J by 0 bases, leaving 8 bases between them. The CDR3 DNA reads as TGTGCCAGCAGCCAATCTGGACCCTCCTACAATGAGCAGTTCTTC. Translation: CASSQSGPSYNEQFF.

The rearrangement joins TRBV5-1 to TRBJ2-3; 11 bases agree with TRBD2. The germline CDR1 and CDR2 sequences are SGHRS and YFSETQ. The J segment lost 0 bases and the V segment lost 2 bases, leaving 14 bases of the junction unmatched. The CDR3 extends over 20 amino acids. CDR3 sequence (DNA): TGCGCCAGCAGCTTAGGACGACTAGCGGGAAACCGGGCTAGCACAGATACGCAGTATTTT. Amino acids: CASSLGRLAGNRASTDTQYF.

This chain connects TRBV30 to TRBJ1-2; D gene uncertain. Germline V gene sequence: CDR1 GTSNPN, CDR2 SVGIG (reference sequence). The V end was cut by 5 bases, the J end by 1 base, with 5 bases between. The CDR3 length is 11 residues. The CDR3 DNA follows: TGTGCCTGGCAGGATAACTATGGCTACACCTTC. Translating it yields CAWQDNYGYTF.

This clone was seen a few times. The chain carries TRBV3-1 (or the pseudogene TRBV3-2) and TRBJ2-7, with 9 positions matching TRBD1. The CDR3 has 13 amino acids. Germline V gene sequence: CDR1 LGHDT, CDR2 YNNKEL (reference sequence). The trim removed 6 bases at V and 5 bases at J, leaving 5 bases unmatched. The CDR3 nucleotides are TGTGCCAGCAGTCGTAGACAGGGGGACGAGCAGTACTTC. This encodes CASSRRQGDEQYF.

The chain links TRBV6-1 to TRBJ1-3; no clear D gene. This CDR3 is 16 amino acids long. With 2 bases removed from V and 0 bases from J, the gap between germline ends came to 11 bases. Germline lookup yields CDR1 MNHNS and CDR2 SASEGT. CDR3 region: CASSENSAHSGNTIYF. The DNA for the CDR3 is TGTGCCAGCAGTGAAAACTCAGCCCACTCTGGAAACACCATATATTTT.

The chain has TRBV30 and TRBJ2-7; 10 nucleotides agree with TRBD1. The V gene end was trimmed by 3 bases and the J gene end by 2 bases; junction bases not matched to a gene: 10. Germline V gene data show CDR1 as GTSNPN and CDR2 as SVGIG (reference sequence). The CDR3 sequence is 16 residues long. CDR3 in amino acids: CAWSSPGQGLPYEQYF. CDR3 coding DNA: TGTGCCTGGAGCTCACCGGGACAGGGGTTGCCCTACGAGCAGTACTTC.

The chain combines TRBV10-3 with TRBJ2-1, with D perhaps TRBD1 or TRBD2 (6 bases each). The germline V gene has CDR1 ENHRY and CDR2 SYGVKD. With 3 bases removed from V and 10 bases from J, the gap between germline ends came to 10 bases. The CDR3 spans 12 residues. The CDR3 loop is CAISDGGGEQFF. DNA of the CDR3: TGTGCCATCAGTGACGGAGGGGGGGAGCAGTTCTTC.

The chain uses TRBV29-1 and TRBJ1-1; a possible D gene is TRBD1 (5 bases). CDR1 SQVTM and CDR2 ANQGSEA come from the germline V gene. V was pared by 7 bases and J by 2 bases, with 14 bases between. The CDR3 length is 13 residues. The CDR3 sequence is CSAREQGNTEAFF. The DNA of the CDR3 is TGCAGCGCCCGTGAGCAGGGAAACACTGAAGCTTTCTTT.

CDR3 in DNA: TGCGCCAGCAGCCCCAGGACAGGGGGCTATGGCTACACCTTC. Its protein product is CASSPRTGGYGYTF. The V call is TRBV5-1, the J call TRBJ1-2; 10 bases agree with TRBD1. The CDR3 extends over 14 amino acids. From germline, CDR1 is SGHRS and CDR2 YFSETQ. V lost 4 bases to trimming and J lost 4 bases; unmatched junction nucleotides: 4.

The rearrangement uses TRBV6-5 and TRBJ2-5; 8 nucleotides line up with TRBD1. The CDR3 loop spans 14 amino acids. Unmatched junction bases numbered 9, after V lost 11 bases and J lost 1 base. Germline V lookup: CDR1 MNHEY, CDR2 SVGAGI. CDR3 in DNA: TGTGCCGCCAGGGCAACAGGGGGCCAAGAGACCCAGTACTTC. Encoded protein: CAARATGGQETQYF.

As regards this clone: The same CDR3 arises from other DNA sequences in this sample as well. The chain couples TRBV11-2 to TRBJ1-6; 7 nucleotides agree with TRBD1. The CDR3 spans 14 residues. Trimming cost V 1 base and J 9 bases; bases outside gene matches: 3. Germline V lookup: CDR1 SGHAT, CDR2 FQNNGV. The CDR3: CASSLGQGGSPLHF. CDR3 DNA: TGTGCCAGCAGCTTAGGACAGGGCGGTTCACCCCTCCACTTT.

This clone has only a few counts. This sample includes further DNA sequences coding for the same CDR3. J is TRBJ1-2 and V is TRBV11-2, with unresolved D. The V and J ends lost 3 bases and 2 bases respectively, with 4 bases between them. CDR1 is SGHAT, CDR2 FQNNGV, per germline. This CDR3 contains 12 residues. The DNA for the CDR3 is TGTGCCAGCAGCTTCAGGAACTATGGCTACACCTTC. Amino acid sequence: CASSFRNYGYTF.

The chain carries TRBV11-2 and TRBJ2-2; TRBD2 matches at 8 bases. Germline values: CDR1 SGHAT, CDR2 FQNNGV. The CDR3 length is 14 residues. With V trimmed by 7 bases and J by 0 bases, 1 base remained unmatched. Here the CDR3 reads CASISGANTGELFF. CDR3 nucleotides: TGTGCCAGCATTAGCGGGGCGAACACCGGGGAGCTGTTTTTT.